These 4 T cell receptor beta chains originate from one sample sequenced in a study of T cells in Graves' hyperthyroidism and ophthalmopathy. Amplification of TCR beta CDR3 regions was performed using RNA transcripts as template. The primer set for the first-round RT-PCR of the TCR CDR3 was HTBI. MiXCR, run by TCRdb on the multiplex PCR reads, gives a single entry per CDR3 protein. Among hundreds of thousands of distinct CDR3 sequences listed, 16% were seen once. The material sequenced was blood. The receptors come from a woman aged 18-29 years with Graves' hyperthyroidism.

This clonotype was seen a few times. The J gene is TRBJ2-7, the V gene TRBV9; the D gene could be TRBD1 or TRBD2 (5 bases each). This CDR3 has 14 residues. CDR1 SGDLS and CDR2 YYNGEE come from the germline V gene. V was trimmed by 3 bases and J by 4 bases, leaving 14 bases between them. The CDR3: CASSATGASYEQYF. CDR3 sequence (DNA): TGTGCCAGCAGCGCAACCGGGGCCTCATACGAGCAGTACTTC.

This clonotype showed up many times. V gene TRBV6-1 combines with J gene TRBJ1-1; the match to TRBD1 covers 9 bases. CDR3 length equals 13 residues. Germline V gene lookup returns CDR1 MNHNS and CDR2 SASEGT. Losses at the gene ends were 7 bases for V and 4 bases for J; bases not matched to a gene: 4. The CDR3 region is CASTETGGTEAFF. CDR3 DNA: TGTGCCAGCACCGAGACAGGGGGCACTGAAGCTTTCTTT.

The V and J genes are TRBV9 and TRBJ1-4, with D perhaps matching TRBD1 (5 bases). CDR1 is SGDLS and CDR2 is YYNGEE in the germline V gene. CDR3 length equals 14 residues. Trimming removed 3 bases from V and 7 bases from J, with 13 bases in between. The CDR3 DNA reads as TGTGCCAGCAGCGACGGGGGGAGAGGTGAAAAACTGTTTTTT. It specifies CASSDGGRGEKLFF.

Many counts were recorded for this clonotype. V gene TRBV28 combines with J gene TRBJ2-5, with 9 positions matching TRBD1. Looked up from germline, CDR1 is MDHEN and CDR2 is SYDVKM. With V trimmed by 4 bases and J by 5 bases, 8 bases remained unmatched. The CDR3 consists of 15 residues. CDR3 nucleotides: TGTGCCAGCAGTTCCACAGGGGGCGCGCCGGAGACCCAGTACTTC. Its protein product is CASSSTGGAPETQYF.